This TCR beta chain came from a study of human T cells and chemical hapten exposure. Overall study: Across the whole study, which lasted 20 to 30 weeks, patients were given diphenylcyclopropenone on the scalp once a week. Upper-back patch tests with 0.01% DPC were read at 6 days.

Attachment of unique molecular identifiers to individual cDNA molecules was performed in the library. Via MiXCR, TCRdb re-called the RACE reads, giving one row per CDR3 protein. The sample carries about 270,000 distinct CDR3 sequences, approximately 7.5% recorded once. In this sample, this clonotype turned up a few times. Time point reported: pre-sensitization, week 0. The treatment denotes: therapeutic diphenylcyclopropenone sensitization with weekly scalp DPC. The material was whole blood, obtained in connection with sensitization to the hapten diphenylcyclopropenone (DPC). This TCR derives from a man younger than 35 with alopecia areata. Some clones in this sample may be carry-over from other donors' samples.

The CDR3 is CATQPGEPNQPQHF. The CDR3 nucleotides are TGTGCCACCCAGCCCGGGGAGCCTAATCAGCCCCAGCATTTT. This sequence joins TRBV6-2 or TRBV6-3 and TRBJ1-5, with D hard to call. Trimming removed 10 bases at V and 4 bases at J, with 17 bases between. This CDR3 spans 14 amino acids. Germline loops: CDR1 MNHEY, CDR2 SVGEGT.